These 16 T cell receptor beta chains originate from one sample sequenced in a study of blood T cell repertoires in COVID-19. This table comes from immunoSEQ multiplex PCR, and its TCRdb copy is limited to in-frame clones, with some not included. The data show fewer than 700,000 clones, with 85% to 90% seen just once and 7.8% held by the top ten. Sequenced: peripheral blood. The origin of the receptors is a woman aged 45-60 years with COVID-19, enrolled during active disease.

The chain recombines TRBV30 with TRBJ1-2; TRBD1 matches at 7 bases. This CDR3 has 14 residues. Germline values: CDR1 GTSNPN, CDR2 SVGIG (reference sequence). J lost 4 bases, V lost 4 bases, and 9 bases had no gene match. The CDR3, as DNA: TGTGCCTGGAACAGGGGCGTGAATGGCTATGGCTACACCTTC. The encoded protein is CAWNRGVNGYGYTF. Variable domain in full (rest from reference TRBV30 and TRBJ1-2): SQTIHQWPATLVQPVGSPLSLECTVEGTSNPNLYWYRQAAGRGLQLLFYSVGIGQISSEVPQNLSASRPQDRQFILSSKKLLLSDSGFYLCAWNRGVNGYGYTFGSGTRLTVV.

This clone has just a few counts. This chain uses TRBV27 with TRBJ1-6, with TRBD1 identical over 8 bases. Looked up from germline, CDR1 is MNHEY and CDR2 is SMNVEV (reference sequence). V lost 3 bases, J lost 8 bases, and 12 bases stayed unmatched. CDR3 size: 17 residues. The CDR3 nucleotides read TGTGCCAGCAGTTTCTTGATGACAGGGGTCCAACATTCACCCCTCCACTTT. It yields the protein CASSFLMTGVQHSPLHF.

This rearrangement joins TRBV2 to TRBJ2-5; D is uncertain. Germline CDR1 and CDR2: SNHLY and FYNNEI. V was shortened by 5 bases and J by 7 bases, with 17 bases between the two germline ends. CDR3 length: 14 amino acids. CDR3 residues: CASSLAEARPTQYF. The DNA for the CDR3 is TGTGCCAGCAGTTTGGCCGAGGCCCGGCCGACCCAGTACTTC.

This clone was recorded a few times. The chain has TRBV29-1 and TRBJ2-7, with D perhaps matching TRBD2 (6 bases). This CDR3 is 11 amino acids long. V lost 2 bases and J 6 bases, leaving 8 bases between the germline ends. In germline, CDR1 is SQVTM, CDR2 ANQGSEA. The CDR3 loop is CSVEWGVEQYF. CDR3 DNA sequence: TGCAGCGTTGAATGGGGGGTCGAGCAGTACTTC.

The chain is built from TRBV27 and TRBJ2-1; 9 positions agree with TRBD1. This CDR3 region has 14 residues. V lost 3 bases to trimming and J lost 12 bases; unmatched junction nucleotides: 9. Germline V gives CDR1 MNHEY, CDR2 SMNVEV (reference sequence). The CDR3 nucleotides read TGTGCCAGCAGTTTCGGGACAGGGAGGATAGCGCAGTTCTTC. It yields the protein CASSFGTGRIAQFF.

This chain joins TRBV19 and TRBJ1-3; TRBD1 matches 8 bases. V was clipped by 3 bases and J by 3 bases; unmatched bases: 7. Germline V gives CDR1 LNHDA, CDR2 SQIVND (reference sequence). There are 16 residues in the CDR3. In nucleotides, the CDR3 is TGTGCCAGTAGTATCGTGGGGACAGGCGATGGAAACACCATATATTTT. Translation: CASSIVGTGDGNTIYF.

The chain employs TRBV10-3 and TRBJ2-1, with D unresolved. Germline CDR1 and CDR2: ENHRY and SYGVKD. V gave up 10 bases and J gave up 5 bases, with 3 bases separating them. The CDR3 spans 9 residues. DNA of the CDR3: TGTGCCACCGACAATGAGCAGTTCTTC. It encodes CATDNEQFF.

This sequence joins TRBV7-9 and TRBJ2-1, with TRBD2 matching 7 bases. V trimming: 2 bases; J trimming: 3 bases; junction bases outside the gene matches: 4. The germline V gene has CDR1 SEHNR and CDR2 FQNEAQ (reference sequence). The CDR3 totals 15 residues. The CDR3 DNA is TGTGCCAGCAGCTTAATCCTAGCGGACTACAATGAGCAGTTCTTC. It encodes CASSLILADYNEQFF.

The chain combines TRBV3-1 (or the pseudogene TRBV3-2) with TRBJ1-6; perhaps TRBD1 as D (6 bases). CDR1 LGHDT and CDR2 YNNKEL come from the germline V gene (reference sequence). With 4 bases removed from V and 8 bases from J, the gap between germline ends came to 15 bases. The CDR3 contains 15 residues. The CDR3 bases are TGTGCCAGCAGCCCCTATGCGGGGGGCGATTCACCCCTCCACTTT. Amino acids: CASSPYAGGDSPLHF.

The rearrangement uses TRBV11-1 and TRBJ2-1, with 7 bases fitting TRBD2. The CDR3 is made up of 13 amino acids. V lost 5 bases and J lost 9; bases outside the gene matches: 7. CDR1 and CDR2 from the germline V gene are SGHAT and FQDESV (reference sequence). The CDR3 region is CASSLLATGEQFF. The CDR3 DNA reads TGTGCCAGCAGCCTACTAGCGACGGGTGAGCAGTTCTTC.

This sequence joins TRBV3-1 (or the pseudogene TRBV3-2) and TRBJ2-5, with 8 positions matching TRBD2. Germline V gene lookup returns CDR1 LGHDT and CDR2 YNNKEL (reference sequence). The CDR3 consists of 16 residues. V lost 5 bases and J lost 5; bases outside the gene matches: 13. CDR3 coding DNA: TGTGCCAGCAGCTCCTGGGGTAGCGGGGTAAAGGAGACCCAGTACTTC. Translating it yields CASSSWGSGVKETQYF.

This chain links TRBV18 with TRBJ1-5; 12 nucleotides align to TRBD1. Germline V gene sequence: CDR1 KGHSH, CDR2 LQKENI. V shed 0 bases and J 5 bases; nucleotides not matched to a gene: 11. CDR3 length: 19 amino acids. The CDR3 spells CASSPPRDRGLLGDQPQHF. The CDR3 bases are TGTGCCAGCTCACCACCCCGGGACAGGGGGCTCTTGGGGGATCAGCCCCAGCATTTT.

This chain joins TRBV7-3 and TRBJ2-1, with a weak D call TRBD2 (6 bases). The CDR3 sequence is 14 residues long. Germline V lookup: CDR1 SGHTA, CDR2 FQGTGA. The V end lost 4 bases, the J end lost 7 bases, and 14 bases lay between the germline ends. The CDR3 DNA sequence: TGTGCCAGCAGCTCTGGGACTCATCCAAATGAGCAGTTCTTC. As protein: CASSSGTHPNEQFF.

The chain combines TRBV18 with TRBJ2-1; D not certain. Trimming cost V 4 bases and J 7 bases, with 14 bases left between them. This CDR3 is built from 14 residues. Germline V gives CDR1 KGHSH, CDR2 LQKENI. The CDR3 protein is CASSLDSAENEQFF. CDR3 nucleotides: TGTGCCAGCTCACTCGACTCCGCCGAAAATGAGCAGTTCTTC.

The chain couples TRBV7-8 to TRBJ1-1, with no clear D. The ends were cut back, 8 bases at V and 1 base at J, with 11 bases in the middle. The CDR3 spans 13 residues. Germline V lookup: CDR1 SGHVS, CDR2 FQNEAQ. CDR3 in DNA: TGTGCCAGCGCCCGGGATCGGAACACTGAAGCTTTCTTT. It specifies CASARDRNTEAFF. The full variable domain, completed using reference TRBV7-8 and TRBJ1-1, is GAGVSQSPRYKVAKRGQDVALRCDPISGHVSLFWYQQALGQGPEFLTYFQNEAQLDKSGLPSDRFFAERPEGSVSTLKIQRTQQEDSAVYLCASARDRNTEAFFGQGTRLTVV.

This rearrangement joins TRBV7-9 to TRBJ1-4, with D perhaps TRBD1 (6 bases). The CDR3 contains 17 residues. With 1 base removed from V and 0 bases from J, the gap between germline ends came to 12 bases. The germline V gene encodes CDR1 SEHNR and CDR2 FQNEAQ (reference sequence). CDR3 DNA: TGTGCCAGCAGCTTAGAGAAGGGGGTCGCAACTAATGAAAAACTGTTTTTT. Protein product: CASSLEKGVATNEKLFF.